This T cell receptor beta chain appears in the sequencing data of a study of cytomegalovirus exposure and HLA in healthy donors. About the research overall: A subsequent analysis reported that the roughly 120 validation repertoires were produced on the same platform that had also been used for the approximately 710 first-cohort repertoires.

TCRdb's table, derived via immunoSEQ multiplex PCR, lists solely in-frame clones and lacks some. The sample has 120,000 or so clones, roughly 89% seen once; the top ten hold 1.9%. Study outcomes and limitations: Subsequent analysis of the approximately 110 validation repertoires found a tendency for first-cohort TCR clusters to co-occur. The study recorded fewer than 200 TCR beta chains that were cytomegalovirus-associated. Published work reported that the classifier diagnosed cytomegalovirus status with high specificity and sensitivity.

Per germline, CDR1 MNHEY and CDR2 SMNVEV (reference sequence). V lost 5 bases, J lost 3 bases, and 13 bases lay in between. The CDR3 is made up of 15 amino acids. This clone was observed once. Its antigen is not known. The receptor comes from a young woman in good health and CMV-seronegative. Sequenced input: PBMCs. J is TRBJ1-4 and V is TRBV27; D is perhaps TRBD1 (5 bases). The CDR3 region has the DNA TGTGCCAGCAGTCCCAGGGCGACGGCTAATGAAAAACTGTTTTTT. Protein product: CASSPRATANEKLFF.